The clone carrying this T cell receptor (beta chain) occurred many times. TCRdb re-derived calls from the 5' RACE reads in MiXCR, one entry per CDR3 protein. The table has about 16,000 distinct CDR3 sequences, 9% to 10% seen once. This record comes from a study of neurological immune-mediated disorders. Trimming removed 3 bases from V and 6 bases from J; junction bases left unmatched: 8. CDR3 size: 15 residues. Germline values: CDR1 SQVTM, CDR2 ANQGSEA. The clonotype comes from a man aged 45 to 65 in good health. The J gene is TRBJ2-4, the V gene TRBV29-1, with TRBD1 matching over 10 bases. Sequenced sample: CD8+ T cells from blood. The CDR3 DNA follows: TGCAGCGTTGATAGATCGGGACAGGGGACAAACATTCAGTACTTC. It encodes CSVDRSGQGTNIQYF.